These 8 T cell receptor beta chains were all obtained from the same sample, sequenced in a study of T-cell memory formation after mild COVID-19 (dated by TCRdb to the early 2020s). The library relied on 5' RACE. Sequenced on an Illumina NovaSeq 6000. TCRdb took the public reads, trimmed them with fastp at Q25, ran MiXCR for clone calling and kept in-frame beta chains. Rows are unified per CDR3 protein, each entry keeping the most common DNA and genes. The sample table shows about 250,000 distinct CDR3 sequences, and roughly 18% are seen once. In total, the top ten clones hold 20% to 25% of the sample. Sequenced: PBMCs or a T cell subset sorted from them (not recorded which). The receptors come from a man younger than 35 who had mild COVID-19 (a few samples of this study predate the infection). The sample titles of this study are shuffled in the database, so cell type and time point are left out; the donor was told from shared clones.

The rearrangement joins TRBV11-2 to TRBJ2-3, with a tentative D call TRBD2 (5 bases). The CDR3 loop spans 15 amino acids. Germline assignment: CDR1 SGHAT and CDR2 FQNNGV. V was shortened by 0 bases and J by 4 bases, with 11 bases between the two germline ends. The CDR3 DNA reads as TGTGCCAGCAGCTTAGATCTACTAGTCGCAGATACGCAGTATTTT. Translation gives CASSLDLLVADTQYF.

The chain uses TRBV11-1 and TRBJ2-7; the D gene is possibly TRBD1 (6 bases). CDR1 and CDR2 from the germline V gene are SGHAT and FQDESV (reference sequence). The V gene lost 2 bases and the J gene lost 3 bases, with 14 bases spanning the gap. This CDR3 comprises 15 residues. This CDR3 reads CASSLFTGPFYEQYF. The DNA for the CDR3 is TGTGCCAGCAGCTTATTCACAGGGCCGTTCTACGAGCAGTACTTC. The full variable domain, its missing parts supplied by reference TRBV11-1 and TRBJ2-7, is EAEVAQSPRYKITEKSQAVAFWCDPISGHATLYWYRQILGQGPELLVQFQDESVVDDSQLPKDRFSAERLKGVDSTLKIQPAELGDSAMYLCASSLFTGPFYEQYFGPGTRLTVT.

This clonotype was observed at least ten times. V is TRBV5-1 and J is TRBJ2-4, with D unclear. V dropped 3 bases and J dropped 0 bases, with 13 bases sitting between them. Germline values: CDR1 SGHRS, CDR2 YFSETQ. CDR3 length: 16 residues. CDR3 coding DNA: TGCGCCAGCAGCTCGTCTCCAAACCCAGCCAAAAACATTCAGTACTTC. Protein product: CASSSSPNPAKNIQYF. The entire variable domain, with the rest obtained from reference TRBV5-1 and TRBJ2-4, is as follows: KAGVTQTPRYLIKTRGQQVTLSCSPISGHRSVSWYQQTPGQGLQFLFEYFSETQRNKGNFPGRFSGRQFSNSRSEMNVSTLELGDSALYLCASSSSPNPAKNIQYFGAGTRLSVL.

The chain links TRBV6-5 to TRBJ1-6, with a possible D match to TRBD1 (6 bases). The CDR3 runs 15 residues. V was trimmed by 6 bases and J by 9 bases, leaving 18 bases between them. Germline V gives CDR1 MNHEY, CDR2 SVGAGI. The CDR3 here is CASSYTGSWGSPLHF. DNA of the CDR3: TGTGCCAGCAGCTACACAGGGAGTTGGGGTTCACCCCTCCACTTT.

This clonotype has a handful of counts. This chain joins TRBV5-5 and TRBJ2-3; D gene ambiguous. CDR3 length: 15 residues. V lost 0 bases to trimming and J lost 2 bases, with 10 bases between them. Germline V lookup: CDR1 SGHKS, CDR2 YYEKEE (reference sequence). The DNA for the CDR3 is TGTGCCAGCAGCTTGGATCCAGGAACCACAGATACGCAGTATTTT. This translates into CASSLDPGTTDTQYF.

The V gene is TRBV7-9, the J gene TRBJ2-5; tentative D call: TRBD1 (5 bases). Trimming stripped 5 bases from V and 4 bases from J, with 17 bases between. Looked up from germline, CDR1 is SEHNR and CDR2 is FQNEAQ (reference sequence). CDR3 length: 15 residues. For the CDR3, the DNA is TGTGCCAGCAGCCCAGGGTTTGGCGTTGGAGAGACCCAGTACTTC. Translated: CASSPGFGVGETQYF.

This clonotype was counted only a few times. The chain couples TRBV3-1 to TRBJ1-2; D possibly corresponds to TRBD1 (6 bases). This CDR3 spans 16 amino acids. The V gene's germline CDR1 is LGHDT and CDR2 YNNKEL (reference sequence). V dropped 0 bases and J dropped 0 bases, with 11 bases sitting between them. The chain's CDR3 is CASSQDSGVANYGYTF. In nucleotides, the CDR3 is TGTGCCAGCAGCCAAGATTCAGGGGTTGCTAACTATGGCTACACCTTC.

This clonotype was counted between two and nine times. This rearrangement joins TRBV5-1 to TRBJ1-5, with 7 bases that match TRBD1. Germline values: CDR1 SGHRS, CDR2 YFSETQ. V trimming: 4 bases; J trimming: 4 bases; junction bases outside the gene matches: 5. The CDR3 loop spans 14 amino acids. CDR3: CASSPQGENQPQHF. DNA for the CDR3: TGCGCCAGCAGCCCCCAGGGGGAAAATCAGCCCCAGCATTTT.